The rows below give T cell receptor beta chains drawn from one sample of a study of cytomegalovirus exposure and HLA in healthy donors. Profiling relied on immunoSEQ multiplex PCR, and the TCRdb table lists in-frame clones only, not all of them. This table holds approximately 88,000 clones, 65% to 85% found once. Sequenced sample: PBMCs. All receptors come from a young man in good health and CMV-seronegative. CDR3s include the opening cysteine and the closing phenylalanine or tryptophan. D genes are given only for firm matches. Only part of the rows carry a size: once, few, many, or a class if the clone is expanded.

D gene	V gene	clone size	J gene	CDR3 DNA	CDR3 protein
TRBD2	TRBV5-1	-	TRBJ2-7	TGCGCCAGCAGCTTGGCCATAGCTAGCGGGGGTTACGAGCAGTACTTC	CASSLAIASGGYEQYF
-	TRBV6-5	-	TRBJ2-7	TGTGCCAGCAGTTACACTCTGGGTGGGCCCTACGAGCAGTACTTC	CASSYTLGGPYEQYF
-	TRBV11-2	-	TRBJ2-7	TGTGCCAGCAGCTCGCTTGGGGGCCCCTCCTACGAGCAGTACTTC	CASSSLGGPSYEQYF
TRBD1	TRBV19	once	TRBJ1-5	TGTGCCAGTAGGAGTGACAGGGGGGGATATCAGCCCCAGCATTTT	CASRSDRGGYQPQHF
-	TRBV6-5	once	TRBJ2-2	TGTGCCAGCAGTTCCTACAGAGAAACCGGGGAGCTGTTTTTT	CASSSYRETGELFF
TRBD1	TRBV6-1	few	TRBJ1-5	TGTGCCAGCAGAGCAGACAGGGCGCACGACCCCCAGCATTTT	CASRADRAHDPQHF
TRBD1	TRBV20-1	once	TRBJ1-2	TGCAGTTGGGACAGGGGCTATGGCTACACCTTC	CSWDRGYGYTF
-	TRBV19	once	TRBJ2-3	TGTGCCAGTAGTAGTAGACCCTCCGGGGAACCGCAGTATTTT	CASSSRPSGEPQYF
-	TRBV7-3	-	TRBJ2-2	TGTGCCAGCAGCTTATCCCCGGGGAGGATCCGTGAGACCGGGGAGCTGTTTTTT	CASSLSPGRIRETGELFF
TRBD2	TRBV5-4	-	TRBJ2-5	TGTGCCAGCAGAAGCGGGGGGGCCCCAGAGACCCAGTACTTC	CASRSGGAPETQYF
TRBD2	TRBV7-6	-	TRBJ2-1	TGTGCCAGCAGCCGAACTAGCGGGGGGGTAGGTGAGCAGTTCTTC	CASSRTSGGVGEQFF
-	TRBV5-5	-	TRBJ1-5	TGTGCCAGCAGCTTCGGACAAGAGGTCCAGCCCCAGCATTTT	CASSFGQEVQPQHF
-	TRBV6-1	-	TRBJ1-6	TGTGCCGGAGGGTGGTTTACTTCTAATTCACCCCTCCACTTT	CAGGWFTSNSPLHF
TRBD2	TRBV7-9	-	TRBJ2-3	TGTGCCAGCAGCTTAGTGCCGGGGGGGGACACAGATACGCAGTATTTT	CASSLVPGGDTDTQYF
TRBD1	TRBV19	-	TRBJ1-2	TGTGCCAGTTCGGGCAGGGGGCATCTCCGGTATGGCTACACCTTC	CASSGRGHLRYGYTF